These 21 T cell receptor beta chains came from one sample sequenced in a study of cytomegalovirus exposure and HLA in healthy donors. The PCR was carried out with 60 Vbeta primers and 13 Jbeta primers. Profiled with immunoSEQ multiplex PCR; TCRdb holds only in-frame clones, not every one. The sample lists 150,000 to 200,000 clones, around 82% occurring once. Material: PBMCs. The source is a man aged 25-45 years in good health and CMV-seronegative.

This chain's CDR3 is CASSLAGGAGAEQYF. The CDR3 DNA is TGTGCCAGCAGCTTGGCTGGGGGCGCGGGAGCGGAGCAGTACTTC. This sequence joins TRBV5-6 and TRBJ2-7; a possible D gene is TRBD2 (7 bases). Germline-derived CDR1 and CDR2 are SGHDT and YYEEEE. The CDR3 loop spans 15 amino acids. V was shortened by 0 bases and J by 7 bases, with 17 bases between the two germline ends.

The chain has TRBV7-9 and TRBJ2-2, with 11 bases aligning to TRBD2. The V gene end was trimmed by 5 bases and the J gene end by 6 bases; junction bases not matched to a gene: 2. Per germline, CDR1 SEHNR and CDR2 FQNEAQ (reference sequence). The length of the CDR3 is 14 residues. The DNA for the CDR3 is TGTGCCAGCAGCCCGGGACTAGCGGCCGGGGAGCTGTTTTTT. Amino acids: CASSPGLAAGELFF.

This sequence joins TRBV6-6 and TRBJ2-7; tentative D call: TRBD1 (6 bases). V lost 2 bases, J lost 6 bases, and 11 bases lay in between. There are 13 residues in the CDR3. The V gene's germline CDR1 is MNHNY and CDR2 SVGAGI (reference sequence). The CDR3: CASSYGAGVEQYF. The CDR3 DNA reads as TGTGCCAGCAGTTACGGGGCAGGGGTCGAGCAGTACTTC.

CDR3 bases: TGTGCCAGCAGCTCCCTAGCGGAATCCTACGAGCAGTACTTC. Protein sequence: CASSSLAESYEQYF. V gene TRBV5-5 combines with J gene TRBJ2-7; TRBD2 matches at 7 bases. Unmatched junction bases numbered 4, after V lost 3 bases and J lost 1 base. Per the germline V gene, CDR1 is SGHKS and CDR2 is YYEKEE (reference sequence). The CDR3 totals 14 residues.

The count of this clone is one. This sequence joins TRBV27 and TRBJ1-1; D ambiguous. V was trimmed by 6 bases and J by 6 bases, leaving 14 bases between them. The CDR3 length is 13 residues. Per germline, CDR1 MNHEY and CDR2 SMNVEV (reference sequence). CDR3 amino acids: CASRKTGRAEAFF. CDR3 coding DNA: TGTGCCAGCAGAAAAACCGGGAGGGCTGAAGCTTTCTTT.

The chain uses TRBV27 and TRBJ2-1; 7 nucleotides line up with TRBD2. Looked up from germline, CDR1 is MNHEY and CDR2 is SMNVEV (reference sequence). The ends lost 10 bases at V and 7 bases at J; junction bases unmatched: 13. This CDR3 comprises 14 residues. CDR3 amino acids: CAITRGNGGNEQFF. The CDR3 DNA sequence: TGTGCCATTACTCGTGGGAACGGGGGGAATGAGCAGTTCTTC.

This clone was seen a few times. The CDR3 sequence is CASSQDGTSGTVGVQYF. Written as DNA, the CDR3 is TGCGCCAGCAGCCAAGATGGGACTAGCGGGACGGTGGGTGTGCAGTACTTC. This chain links TRBV4-3 with TRBJ2-7; TRBD2 agrees at 13 bases. After removal of 0 bases from V and 9 bases from J, the junction contained 11 bases not matched to a gene. The germline gives CDR1 LGHNA, CDR2 YSLEER. The CDR3 spans 17 residues.

Comments on this clone: Different DNA sequences within this sample yield the same CDR3. The V call is TRBV6-6, the J call TRBJ2-7; tentatively, D is TRBD1 (5 bases). Trimming cost V 2 bases and J 4 bases, with 6 bases left between them. Germline CDR1 and CDR2: MNHNY and SVGAGI (reference sequence). The CDR3 has 12 amino acids. The CDR3 protein is CASSYDSYEQYF. CDR3 nucleotides: TGTGCCAGCAGTTACGACAGTTACGAGCAGTACTTC.

The rearrangement uses TRBV19 and TRBJ2-2; weak D call: TRBD1 (5 bases). V was shortened by 6 bases and J by 2 bases, with 13 bases between the two germline ends. Per the germline V gene, CDR1 is LNHDA and CDR2 is SQIVND (reference sequence). The CDR3 runs to 15 residues. The CDR3 DNA reads TGTGCCAGTAGCATCAGGGATGCTAACACCGGGGAGCTGTTTTTT. This encodes CASSIRDANTGELFF.

V usage is TRBV5-1 and J usage is TRBJ2-3; 14 positions match TRBD2. Germline trimming cut 3 bases from V and 2 bases from J; bases unmatched to any gene: 8. This CDR3 contains 18 residues. Germline CDR1 and CDR2: SGHRS and YFSETQ. CDR3 residues: CASSYGLAGGPTTDTQYF. The DNA of the CDR3 is TGCGCCAGCAGCTATGGACTAGCGGGGGGCCCCACCACAGATACGCAGTATTTT.

This chain connects TRBV28 to TRBJ2-7; 10 bases are shared with TRBD1. This CDR3 comprises 13 residues. V was pared by 4 bases and J by 3 bases, with 0 bases of the junction left unmatched. Germline CDR1 reads MDHEN; CDR2 reads SYDVKM. CDR3 DNA: TGTGCCAGCAGTTGGGACAGGGGCTACGAGCAGTACTTC. This translates into CASSWDRGYEQYF.

The rearrangement joins TRBV13 to TRBJ2-7; 7 nucleotides align to TRBD2. Losses at the gene ends were 2 bases for V and 2 bases for J; bases not matched to a gene: 6. Germline-derived CDR1 and CDR2 are PRHDT and FYEKMQ (reference sequence). The CDR3 has 15 residues. As DNA, the CDR3 is TGTGCCAGCAGCTTAATGTCTAGCGGACCCTACGAGCAGTACTTC. It encodes CASSLMSSGPYEQYF. Complete variable domain (other parts from reference TRBV13 and TRBJ2-7): AAGVIQSPRHLIKEKRETATLKCYPIPRHDTVYWYQQGPGQDPQFLISFYEKMQSDKGSIPDRFSAQQFSDYHSELNMSSLELGDSALYFCASSLMSSGPYEQYFGPGTRLTVT.

V is TRBV7-9 and J is TRBJ2-5, with D unclear. Per the germline V gene, CDR1 is SEHNR and CDR2 is FQNEAQ (reference sequence). The CDR3 is 11 residues long. The germline V and J ends were trimmed by 4 bases and 3 bases, with 3 bases remaining between them. Here the CDR3 DNA reads TGTGCCAGCAGCTCGGAAGAGACCCAGTACTTC. This sequence encodes CASSSEETQYF.

This clone was found once. The J gene is TRBJ2-4, the V gene TRBV9, with D perhaps TRBD1 (5 bases). Per the germline V gene, CDR1 is SGDLS and CDR2 is YYNGEE. The CDR3 contains 14 residues. Trimming shortened V by 3 bases and J by 6 bases, and 13 bases separated the two germline ends. In DNA, the CDR3 is TGTGCCAGCAGCGCTGCAGGGTCCTCAAACATTCAGTACTTC. Its translation is CASSAAGSSNIQYF.

The rearrangement joins TRBV5-6 to TRBJ2-1; 8 nucleotides align to TRBD2. This CDR3 contains 16 residues. The germline CDR1 and CDR2 sequences are SGHDT and YYEEEE. The V and J ends lost 4 bases and 2 bases, in that order; junction bases with no gene match: 8. The DNA of the CDR3 is TGTGCCAGCAGCCCGAGAGCGGGAGCAACCTACAATGAGCAGTTCTTC. This codes for CASSPRAGATYNEQFF.

The chain carries TRBV21-1 and TRBJ2-1; the D segment call TRBD1 is taken from the table without a DNA check. TRBV21-1 is listed as a pseudogene. The CDR3 is 17 residues long. The DNA for the CDR3 is TGTGCCCCCATCGCGTGGACAGCGACCCTACTATACAATGAGCAGTTCTTC. It specifies CAPIAWTATLLYNEQFF.

For the CDR3, the DNA is TGTGCCAGCAGACAACAACAGGGCGCCAATCAGCCCCAGCATTTT. This gives the protein CASRQQQGANQPQHF. The chain joins TRBV27 to TRBJ1-5; a possible D gene is TRBD1 (6 bases). CDR3 length: 15 amino acids. V lost 6 bases and J 3 bases, leaving 15 bases between the germline ends. The germline V gene has CDR1 MNHEY and CDR2 SMNVEV (reference sequence).

The rearrangement joins TRBV29-1 to TRBJ2-5; D gene ambiguous. Trimming left V 6 bases short and J 5 bases short, with 10 bases between. The germline gives CDR1 SQVTM, CDR2 ANQGSEA. This CDR3 is built from 11 residues. CDR3 nucleotide sequence: TGCAGCGTGGAATCCCTGGAGACCCAGTACTTC. Protein product: CSVESLETQYF.

J is TRBJ2-7 and V is TRBV5-1; 9 nucleotides align to TRBD1. CDR3 size: 15 residues. Germline assignment: CDR1 SGHRS and CDR2 YFSETQ. The junction had 11 bases not matched to a gene; V was cut back by 5 bases and J by 5 bases. The CDR3 loop is CASRKRPGQGHEQYF. The CDR3 nucleotides are TGCGCCAGCAGGAAGAGGCCAGGACAGGGGCACGAGCAGTACTTC.

The sample holds a few counts of this clone. The chain joins TRBV19 to TRBJ1-4; 7 bases map to TRBD1. Germline V lookup: CDR1 LNHDA, CDR2 SQIVND (reference sequence). The CDR3 runs 16 residues. V trimming: 6 bases; J trimming: 8 bases; junction bases outside the gene matches: 15. The CDR3 loop is CASSTGTVNLAEKLFF. CDR3 sequence (DNA): TGTGCCAGTAGCACCGGGACAGTCAACCTCGCAGAAAAACTGTTTTTT.

The rearrangement uses TRBV4-3 and TRBJ1-6, with a possible D match to TRBD1 (5 bases). Trimming pared 0 bases from V and 7 bases from J, leaving 10 bases between. This CDR3 contains 15 residues. Germline V gene sequence: CDR1 LGHNA, CDR2 YSLEER. The CDR3 loop reads CASSQDGGGNSPLHF. The CDR3 coding sequence is TGCGCCAGCAGCCAAGATGGGGGAGGGAATTCACCCCTCCACTTT.